There are a few counts of the clone carrying this TCR beta chain. The target antigen is unknown. Germline values: CDR1 DFQATT, CDR2 SNEGSKA (reference sequence). The CDR3 contains 14 residues. Unmatched junction bases numbered 4, after V lost 4 bases and J lost 2 bases. A single record per CDR3 protein comes from TCRdb applying MiXCR to the RT-PCR reads. The sample has more than 450,000 distinct CDR3 sequences, about 8% seen once. This specimen belongs to a study of response to subunit inactivated influenza vaccine. Study conclusions and caveats: It was suggested by the authors that few new T cells are recruited by each seasonal influenza vaccination.

The origin of this receptor is a man between 50 and 70 years old who received an inactivated influenza vaccine. The chain employs TRBV20-1 and TRBJ2-1; 8 bases fit TRBD1. This specimen consisted of PBMCs from blood, obtained roughly 24 months after vaccination. The CDR3 here is CSAKTGVAYNEQFF. CDR3 coding DNA: TGCAGTGCTAAGACAGGGGTCGCCTACAATGAGCAGTTCTTC.